This TCR beta chain came from a study of T cell responses to AZD1222 COVID-19 vaccine. Concerning this clone: Antigen unknown.

Trimming stripped 0 bases from V and 4 bases from J, with 12 bases between. The CDR3 length is 15 residues. Germline lookup yields CDR1 LGHNA and CDR2 YNFKEQ. The study, taken as a whole, reports: Unmutated variant regions reportedly attract nearly half of all spike-specific TCRs. Repertoires in all cases were sampled only once the peak T cell response had passed.

Clones were read by immunoSEQ multiplex PCR, and TCRdb kept only the in-frame ones, dropping some. The data hold some 100,000 clones, with 85% to 90% observed a single time. The chain joins TRBV4-2 to TRBJ1-2; D is unclear. The origin of this receptor is an adult in good health. Sequences were derived from peripheral blood, sampled on day 0 of AZD1222 vaccination. CDR3: CASSQDISVTYGYTF. The CDR3 DNA reads TGTGCCAGCAGCCAAGATATATCAGTCACCTATGGCTACACCTTC.